This note documents a single T cell receptor (beta chain) sequence. This sample was taken from a study of blood T cell repertoires in COVID-19. Data came from immunoSEQ multiplex PCR; TCRdb stores just in-frame clones and leaves some out. The sample includes about 140,000 clones, about 85% of them seen just once. The CDR3 has 15 residues. Trimming removed 8 bases from V and 5 bases from J, with 16 bases in between. The V gene's germline CDR1 is MNHEY and CDR2 SMNVEV (reference sequence). The J gene is TRBJ1-6, the V gene TRBV27; D gene uncertain. The sequence was obtained from a human donor in a cohort sampled during active COVID-19. The source material was peripheral blood. The CDR3 region has the DNA TGTGCCAGCGGACCAGCGGGGTCTAATAATTCACCCCTCCACTTT. Translation gives CASGPAGSNNSPLHF.